This TCR beta chain was captured by sequencing in a study of T-cell memory formation after mild COVID-19. This clonotype has a handful of counts. One entry per CDR3 protein, called by TCRdb with MiXCR from the 5' RACE reads. The sample contains 350,000 or so distinct CDR3 sequences, 13% of which appear only once. V lost 1 base and J 4 bases, leaving 15 bases between the germline ends. Germline V lookup: CDR1 SGHAT, CDR2 FQNNGV. CDR3 size: 16 residues. This chain links TRBV11-2 with TRBJ2-3; either TRBD1 or TRBD2 may fit D (5 bases each). The origin of this receptor is a man aged 18 to 30 who had mild COVID-19 (a few samples of this study predate the infection). Cell type and time point are not known. Sample: PBMCs or a T cell subset sorted from them (not recorded which). CDR3 nucleotide sequence: TGTGCCAGCAGCTTAGGTCCGGGGCTAGTGGCAGATACGCAGTATTTT. This gives the protein CASSLGPGLVADTQYF.